What follows describes a single T cell receptor beta chain. This specimen comes from a study of blood T cell repertoires in COVID-19. Study summary: Sites across the United States, Italy and Spain contributed samples from acute and convalescent COVID-19. Sample material is recorded as cDNA or gDNA derived from T cells, B-cell-depleted T cells, or PBMCs.

CDR1 SGHDT and CDR2 YYEEEE come from the germline V gene. V was cut by 4 bases and J by 5 bases, with 18 bases left in between. This CDR3 comprises 15 residues. Under the authors' procedure: Amplifying reference gene primers gave estimates of nucleated cell counts. Sequencing was performed with immunoSEQ multiplex PCR; in TCRdb, only in-frame clones are kept and a portion is missing. V, J and clone size were drawn from that table, and D and trimming were deduced from the DNA. The data contain about 73,000 clones, approximately 80% of them seen just once; the ten biggest clones take up roughly 4.2%. The source is a woman in her sixties or seventies with acute or convalescent COVID-19. The specimen was peripheral blood. This chain links TRBV5-6 with TRBJ2-5, with D possibly matching TRBD2 (5 bases). CDR3 nucleotide sequence: TGTGCCAGCAGCCGTGGCAGACTACGAGGGGAGACCCAGTACTTC. Protein sequence: CASSRGRLRGETQYF. The full variable domain, in which reference TRBV5-6 and TRBJ2-5 provide the parts outside the CDR3, is DAGVTQSPTHLIKTRGQQVTLRCSPKSGHDTVSWYQQALGQGPQFIFQYYEEEERQRGNFPDRFSGHQFPNYSSELNVNALLLGDSALYLCASSRGRLRGETQYFGPGTRLLVL.